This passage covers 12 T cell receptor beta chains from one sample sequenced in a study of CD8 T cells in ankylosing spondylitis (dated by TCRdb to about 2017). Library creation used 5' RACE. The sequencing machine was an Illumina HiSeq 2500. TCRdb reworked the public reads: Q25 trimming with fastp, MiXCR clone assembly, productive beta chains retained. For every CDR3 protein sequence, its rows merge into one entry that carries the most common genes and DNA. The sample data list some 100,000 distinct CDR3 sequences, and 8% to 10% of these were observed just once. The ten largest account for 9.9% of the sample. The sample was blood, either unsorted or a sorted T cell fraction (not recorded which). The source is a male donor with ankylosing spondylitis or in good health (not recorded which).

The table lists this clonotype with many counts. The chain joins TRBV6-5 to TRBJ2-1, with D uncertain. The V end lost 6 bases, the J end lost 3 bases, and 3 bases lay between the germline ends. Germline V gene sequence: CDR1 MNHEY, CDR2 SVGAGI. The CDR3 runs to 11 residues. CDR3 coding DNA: TGTGCCAGCAGAGACTACAATGAGCAGTTCTTC. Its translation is CASRDYNEQFF.

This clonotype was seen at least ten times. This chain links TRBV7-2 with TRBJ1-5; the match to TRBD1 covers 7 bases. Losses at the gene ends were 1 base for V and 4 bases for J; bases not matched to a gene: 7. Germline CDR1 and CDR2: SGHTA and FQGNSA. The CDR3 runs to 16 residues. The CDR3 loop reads CASSLVRTGRNQPQHF. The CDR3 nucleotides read TGTGCCAGCAGCTTAGTAAGGACAGGAAGGAATCAGCCCCAGCATTTT.

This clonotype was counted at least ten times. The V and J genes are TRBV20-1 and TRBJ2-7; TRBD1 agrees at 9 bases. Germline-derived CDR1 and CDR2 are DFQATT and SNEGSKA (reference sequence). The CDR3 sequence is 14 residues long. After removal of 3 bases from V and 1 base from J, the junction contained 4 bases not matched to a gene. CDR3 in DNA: TGCAGTGCTAGCGGAGGGACAGGGTCCTACGAGCAGTACTTC. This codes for CSASGGTGSYEQYF.

CDR3 bases: TGCGCCAGCAGCCAAATAAGGGCTCCGGGGGAGACCCAGTACTTC. Protein sequence: CASSQIRAPGETQYF. This chain links TRBV4-3 with TRBJ2-5, with D possibly TRBD2 on 5 matching bases. Between the trimmed V and J ends, which lost 2 bases and 5 bases, there was a span of 15 bases. Germline V lookup: CDR1 LGHNA, CDR2 YSLEER. This CDR3 has 15 amino acids.

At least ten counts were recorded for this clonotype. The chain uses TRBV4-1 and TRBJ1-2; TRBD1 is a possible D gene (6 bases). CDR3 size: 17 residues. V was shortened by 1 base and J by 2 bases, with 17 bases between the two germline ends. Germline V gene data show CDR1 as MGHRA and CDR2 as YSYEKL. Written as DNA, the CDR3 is TGCGCCAGCAGCCAAGGACGGCAGGGGAAATTAAACTATGGCTACACCTTC. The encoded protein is CASSQGRQGKLNYGYTF.

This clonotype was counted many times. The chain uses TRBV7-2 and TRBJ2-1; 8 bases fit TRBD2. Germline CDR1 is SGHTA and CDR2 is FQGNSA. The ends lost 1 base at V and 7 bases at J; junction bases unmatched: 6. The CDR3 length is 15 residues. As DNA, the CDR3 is TGTGCCAGCAGCTTAGTACCGGGGGGGGTGAATGAGCAGTTCTTC. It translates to CASSLVPGGVNEQFF.

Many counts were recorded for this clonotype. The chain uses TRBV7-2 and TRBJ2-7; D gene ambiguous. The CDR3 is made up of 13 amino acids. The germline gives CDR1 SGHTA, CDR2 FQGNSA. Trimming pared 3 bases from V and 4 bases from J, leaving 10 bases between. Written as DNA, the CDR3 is TGTGCCAGCAGCTTCGGGCTGGGTTACGAGCAGTACTTC. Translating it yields CASSFGLGYEQYF.

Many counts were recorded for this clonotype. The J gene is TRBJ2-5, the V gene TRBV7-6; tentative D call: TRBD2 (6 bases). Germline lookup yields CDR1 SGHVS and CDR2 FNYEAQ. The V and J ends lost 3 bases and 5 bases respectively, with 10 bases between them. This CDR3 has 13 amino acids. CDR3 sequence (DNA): TGTGCCAGCAGCTTGACTAGTTTGGAGACCCAGTACTTC. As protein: CASSLTSLETQYF.

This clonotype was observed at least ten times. The CDR3 loop is CASSSNRHNEQFF. The CDR3 DNA follows: TGTGCCAGCAGTTCTAACCGACACAATGAGCAGTTCTTC. This chain connects TRBV27 to TRBJ2-1; D unclear. Germline V CDR1 and CDR2: MNHEY, SMNVEV (reference sequence). Trimming removed 4 bases from V and 5 bases from J, with 9 bases in between. The CDR3 sequence is 13 residues long.

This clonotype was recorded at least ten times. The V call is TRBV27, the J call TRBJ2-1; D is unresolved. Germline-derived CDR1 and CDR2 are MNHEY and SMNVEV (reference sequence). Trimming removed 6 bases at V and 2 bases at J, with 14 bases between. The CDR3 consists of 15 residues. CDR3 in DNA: TGTGCCAGCAGGAGAAGCGCTAGTCCCTACAATGAGCAGTTCTTC. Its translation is CASRRSASPYNEQFF.

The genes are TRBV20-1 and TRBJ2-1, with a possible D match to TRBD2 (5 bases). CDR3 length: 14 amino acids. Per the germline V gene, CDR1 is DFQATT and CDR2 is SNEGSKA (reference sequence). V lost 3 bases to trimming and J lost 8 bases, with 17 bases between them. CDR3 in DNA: TGCAGTGCTAGGGACTTACTATCTAAGCATGAGCAGTTCTTC. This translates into CSARDLLSKHEQFF.

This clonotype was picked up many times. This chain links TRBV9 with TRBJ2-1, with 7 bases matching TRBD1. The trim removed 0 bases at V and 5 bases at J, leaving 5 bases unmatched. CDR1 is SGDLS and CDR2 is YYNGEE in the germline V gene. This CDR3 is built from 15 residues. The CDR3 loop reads CASSVGGTDNNEQFF. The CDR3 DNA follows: TGTGCCAGCAGCGTAGGTGGGACAGACAACAATGAGCAGTTCTTC.